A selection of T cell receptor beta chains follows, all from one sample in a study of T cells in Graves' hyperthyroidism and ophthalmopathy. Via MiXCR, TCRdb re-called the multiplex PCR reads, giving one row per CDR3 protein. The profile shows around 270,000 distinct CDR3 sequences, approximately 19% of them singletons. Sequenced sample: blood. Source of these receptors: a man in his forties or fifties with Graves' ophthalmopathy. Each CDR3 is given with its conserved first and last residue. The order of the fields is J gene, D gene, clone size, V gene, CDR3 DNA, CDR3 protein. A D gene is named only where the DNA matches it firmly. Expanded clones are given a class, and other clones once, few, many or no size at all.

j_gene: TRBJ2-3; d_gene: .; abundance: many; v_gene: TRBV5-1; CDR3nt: TGTGCCAGCAGCTTGGGCCACACAGATACGCAGTATTTT; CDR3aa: CASSLGHTDTQYF
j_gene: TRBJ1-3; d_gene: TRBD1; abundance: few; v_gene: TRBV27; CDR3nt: TGTGCCAGCAGTTTATCAGGGACAGGGGGCTCTGGAAACACCATATATTTT; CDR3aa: CASSLSGTGGSGNTIYF
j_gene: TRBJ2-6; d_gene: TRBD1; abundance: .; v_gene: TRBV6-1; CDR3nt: TGTGCCAGCAGTGAAAAGGGGGCAGACAGGGCTGGGGCCAACGTCCTGACTTTC; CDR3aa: CASSEKGADRAGANVLTF
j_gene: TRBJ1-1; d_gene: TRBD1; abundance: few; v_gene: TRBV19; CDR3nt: TGTGCCAGTAGTCAAACGACAGGGGAGACTGAAGCTTTCTTT; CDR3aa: CASSQTTGETEAFF
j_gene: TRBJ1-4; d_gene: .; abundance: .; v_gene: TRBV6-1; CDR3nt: TGTGCCAGCAGCTTAACAGGAGATAATGAAAAACTGTTTTTT; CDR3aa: CASSLTGDNEKLFF
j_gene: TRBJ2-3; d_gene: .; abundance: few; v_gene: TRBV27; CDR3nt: TGTGCCAGCAGTGACCTTTATACGCAGTATTTT; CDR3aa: CASSDLYTQYF
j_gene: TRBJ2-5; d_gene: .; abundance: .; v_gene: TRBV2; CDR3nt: TGTGCCAGCAGTCCCGGGACGAGGGAGACCCAGTACTTC; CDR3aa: CASSPGTRETQYF
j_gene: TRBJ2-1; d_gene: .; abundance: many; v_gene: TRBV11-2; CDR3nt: TGTGCCAGCAGCTTAGCGGCAGGGCGAGTGTATGAGCAGTTCTTC; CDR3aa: CASSLAAGRVYEQFF
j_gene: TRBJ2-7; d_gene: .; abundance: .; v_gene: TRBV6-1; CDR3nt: TGTGCCAGCAGTGAAACCCGCCAGTACGAGCAGTACTTC; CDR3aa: CASSETRQYEQYF
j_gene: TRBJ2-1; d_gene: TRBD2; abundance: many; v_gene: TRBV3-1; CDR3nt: TGTGCCAGCAGCCAAAGCGGGAGCTGGGATGAGCAGTTCTTC; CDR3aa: CASSQSGSWDEQFF
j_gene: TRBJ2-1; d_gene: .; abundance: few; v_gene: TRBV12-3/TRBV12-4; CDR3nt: TGTGCCAGCAGTCATAACTATGGTGAGCAGTTCTTC; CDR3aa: CASSHNYGEQFF
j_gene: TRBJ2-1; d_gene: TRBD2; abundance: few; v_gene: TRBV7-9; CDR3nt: TGTGCCAGCAAAGCTAGCGGGAGTTACAATGAGCAGTTCTTC; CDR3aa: CASKASGSYNEQFF
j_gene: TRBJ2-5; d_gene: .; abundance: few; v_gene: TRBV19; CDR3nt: TGTGCCAGTAGATCCCGGTCCACCCAAGAGACCCAGTACTTC; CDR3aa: CASRSRSTQETQYF
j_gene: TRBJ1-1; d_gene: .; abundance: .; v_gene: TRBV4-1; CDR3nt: TGCGCCAGCAGCCAGATTGGACAGATGAACACTGAAGCTTTCTTT; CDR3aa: CASSQIGQMNTEAFF
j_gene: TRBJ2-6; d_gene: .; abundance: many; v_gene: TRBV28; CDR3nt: TGTGCCAGCAGTTTAGGACGCCCCGGGGCCAACGTCCTGACTTTC; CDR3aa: CASSLGRPGANVLTF
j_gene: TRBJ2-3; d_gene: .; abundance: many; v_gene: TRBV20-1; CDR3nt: TGCAGTGCTAGAACCCACAGGGTTTCAGATACGCAGTATTTT; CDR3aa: CSARTHRVSDTQYF
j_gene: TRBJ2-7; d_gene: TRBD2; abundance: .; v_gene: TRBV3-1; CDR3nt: TGTGCCAGCAGTGATACACCGGGACTAGAGCAGTACTTC; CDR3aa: CASSDTPGLEQYF
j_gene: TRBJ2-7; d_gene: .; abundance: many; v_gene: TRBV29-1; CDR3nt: TGCAGCACGCAAACGGGGTACGAGCAGTACTTC; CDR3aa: CSTQTGYEQYF
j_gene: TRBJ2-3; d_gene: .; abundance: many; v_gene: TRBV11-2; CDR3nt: TGTGCCAGCAGACCGGGACCGAGCACAGATACGCAGTATTTT; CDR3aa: CASRPGPSTDTQYF
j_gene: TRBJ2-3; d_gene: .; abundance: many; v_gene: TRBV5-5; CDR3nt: TGTGCCAGCAGCTTGGACAGGGCCGCCGGGACGACAGATACGCAGTATTTT; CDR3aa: CASSLDRAAGTTDTQYF
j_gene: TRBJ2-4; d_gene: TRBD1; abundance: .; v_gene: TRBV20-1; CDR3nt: TGCAGTGCTAGAGAGGGACAGGGGATAGCCAAAAACATTCAGTACTTC; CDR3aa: CSAREGQGIAKNIQYF
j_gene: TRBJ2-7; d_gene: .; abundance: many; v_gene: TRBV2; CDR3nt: TGTGCCAGCAGTTTCTCCAGGGGCTACGAGCAGTACTTC; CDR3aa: CASSFSRGYEQYF
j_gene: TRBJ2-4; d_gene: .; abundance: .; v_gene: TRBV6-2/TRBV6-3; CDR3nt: TGTGCCAGCACCGACAGCAACATTCAGTACTTC; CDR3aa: CASTDSNIQYF
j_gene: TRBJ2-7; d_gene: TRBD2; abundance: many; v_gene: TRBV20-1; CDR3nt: TGCAGTGCTAGGGCGTCGACTAGCGGGAGGTTTGGCGAGCAGTACTTC; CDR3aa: CSARASTSGRFGEQYF
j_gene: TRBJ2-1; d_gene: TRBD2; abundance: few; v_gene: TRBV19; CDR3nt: TGTGCCAGTAGTAGGGGGACTAGCGGGAGTCTGGATGAGCAGTTCTTC; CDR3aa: CASSRGTSGSLDEQFF
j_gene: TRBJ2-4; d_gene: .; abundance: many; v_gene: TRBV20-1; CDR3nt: TGCAGTGCCCAAGGACCCCGACAAAACATTCAGTACTTC; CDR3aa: CSAQGPRQNIQYF
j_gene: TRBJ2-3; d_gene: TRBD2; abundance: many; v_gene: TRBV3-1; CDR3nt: TGTGCCAGCAGCCAGGGCGGGAGTAAATCGCAGTATTTT; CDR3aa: CASSQGGSKSQYF
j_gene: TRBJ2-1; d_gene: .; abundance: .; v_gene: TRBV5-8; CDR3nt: TGTGCCAGCAGCTTTTATAAGGATGAGCAGTTCTTC; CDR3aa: CASSFYKDEQFF
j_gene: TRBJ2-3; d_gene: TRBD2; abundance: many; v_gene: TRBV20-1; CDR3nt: TGCAGTGCTACCCTAGCGGGTGAGACAGATACGCAGTATTTT; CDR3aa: CSATLAGETDTQYF
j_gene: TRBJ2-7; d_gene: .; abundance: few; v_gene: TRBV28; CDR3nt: TGTGCCAGCAGTCCGTTATCGTATTCCGCTTACGAGCAGTACTTC; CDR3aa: CASSPLSYSAYEQYF
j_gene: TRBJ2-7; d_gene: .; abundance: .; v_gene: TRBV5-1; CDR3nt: TGCGCCAGCAGCTTGGCTGGGTTCTCCTACGAGCAGTACTTC; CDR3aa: CASSLAGFSYEQYF
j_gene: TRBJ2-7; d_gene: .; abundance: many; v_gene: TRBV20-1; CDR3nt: TGCAGTGCTAGTTATAAGACCTACGAGCAGTACTTC; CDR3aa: CSASYKTYEQYF
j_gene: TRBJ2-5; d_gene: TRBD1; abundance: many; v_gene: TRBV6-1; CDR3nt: TGTGCCAGCAGTGAAGCGATAGGGACAGGGGGAGAGACCCAGTACTTC; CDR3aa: CASSEAIGTGGETQYF
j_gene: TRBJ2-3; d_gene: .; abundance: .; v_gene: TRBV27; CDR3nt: TGTGCCAGCAGTTCTCCAGCAGGGTTGGCAGATACGCAGTATTTT; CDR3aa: CASSSPAGLADTQYF
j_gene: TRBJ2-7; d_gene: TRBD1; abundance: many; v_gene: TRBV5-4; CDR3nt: TGTGCCAGCAGCCATCAGGGGGACAGTCCCTACGAGCAGTACTTC; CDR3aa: CASSHQGDSPYEQYF
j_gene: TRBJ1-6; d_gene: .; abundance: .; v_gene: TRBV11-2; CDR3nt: TGTGCCAGCAGCTCCGACTCAGGCTCCTATAATTCACCCCTCCACTTT; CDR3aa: CASSSDSGSYNSPLHF
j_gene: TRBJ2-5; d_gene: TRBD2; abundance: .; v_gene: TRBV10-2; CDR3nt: TGCGCCAGCAGTGCAGGCAGAACTAGCGGGACCCCCCGGGGGGAGACCCAGTACTTC; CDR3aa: CASSAGRTSGTPRGETQYF
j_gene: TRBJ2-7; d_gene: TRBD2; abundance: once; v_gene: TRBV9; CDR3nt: TGTGCCAGCAGCGCAAAGGGAGTAGCGGGAGTCGGCAACGAGCAGTACTTC; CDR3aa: CASSAKGVAGVGNEQYF
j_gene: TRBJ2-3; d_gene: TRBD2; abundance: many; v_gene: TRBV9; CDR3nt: TGTGCCAGCAGCGTCAGGGGGACTAGCGGGAGAACAGATACGCAGTATTTT; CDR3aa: CASSVRGTSGRTDTQYF
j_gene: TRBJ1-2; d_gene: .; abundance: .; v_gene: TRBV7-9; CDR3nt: TGTGCCAGCAGCTTACCGGGGGCCTATGGCTACACCTTC; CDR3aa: CASSLPGAYGYTF
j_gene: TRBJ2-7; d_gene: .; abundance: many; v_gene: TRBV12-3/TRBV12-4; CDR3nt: TGTGCCAGCAGCCTAGAAGTAGGCTACGAGCAGTACTTC; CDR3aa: CASSLEVGYEQYF
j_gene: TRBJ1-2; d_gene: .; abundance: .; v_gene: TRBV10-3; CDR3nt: TGTGCCATCAGTGAAGCCAGGGACCATGGCTACACCTTC; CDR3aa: CAISEARDHGYTF